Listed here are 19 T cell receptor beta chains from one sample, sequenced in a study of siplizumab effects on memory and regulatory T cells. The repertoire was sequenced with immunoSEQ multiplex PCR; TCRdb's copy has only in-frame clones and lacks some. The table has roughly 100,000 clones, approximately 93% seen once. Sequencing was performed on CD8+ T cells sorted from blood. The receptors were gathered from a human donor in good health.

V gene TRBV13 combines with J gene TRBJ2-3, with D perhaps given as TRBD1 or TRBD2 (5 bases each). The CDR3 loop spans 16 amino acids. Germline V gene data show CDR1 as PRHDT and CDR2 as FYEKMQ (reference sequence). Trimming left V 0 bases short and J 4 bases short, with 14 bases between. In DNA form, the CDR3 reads TGTGCCAGCAGCTTAGGCTTGAGCTTGGGGGCAGATACGCAGTATTTT. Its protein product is CASSLGLSLGADTQYF.

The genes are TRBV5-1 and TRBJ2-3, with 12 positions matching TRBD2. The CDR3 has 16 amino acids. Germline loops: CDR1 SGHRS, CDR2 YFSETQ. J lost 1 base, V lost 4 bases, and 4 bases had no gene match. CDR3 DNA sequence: TGCGCCAGCAGCGGAACTAGCGGGGGGCGCACAGATACGCAGTATTTT. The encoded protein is CASSGTSGGRTDTQYF.

CDR3 bases: TGTGCCAGCAGCTTACGCTCAGGGGGCTTTTACGAGCAGTACTTC. Residues: CASSLRSGGFYEQYF. The chain is built from TRBV7-8 and TRBJ2-7, with 8 bases that match TRBD1. The ends lost 2 bases at V and 4 bases at J; junction bases unmatched: 7. CDR3 length: 15 residues. In germline, CDR1 is SGHVS, CDR2 FQNEAQ.

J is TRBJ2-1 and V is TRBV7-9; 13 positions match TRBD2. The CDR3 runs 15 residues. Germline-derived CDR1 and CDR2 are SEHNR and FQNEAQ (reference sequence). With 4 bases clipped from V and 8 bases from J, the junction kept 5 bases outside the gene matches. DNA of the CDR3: TGTGCCAGCAGCTCACTAGCGGGGGGGCCCCATGAGCAGTTCTTC. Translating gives CASSSLAGGPHEQFF.

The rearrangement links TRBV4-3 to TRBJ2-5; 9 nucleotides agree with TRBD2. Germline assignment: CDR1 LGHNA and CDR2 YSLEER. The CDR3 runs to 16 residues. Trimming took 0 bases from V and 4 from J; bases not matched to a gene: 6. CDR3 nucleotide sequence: TGCGCCAGCAGCCAAGACCGTATGGGACTAGCAGAGACCCAGTACTTC. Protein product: CASSQDRMGLAETQYF.

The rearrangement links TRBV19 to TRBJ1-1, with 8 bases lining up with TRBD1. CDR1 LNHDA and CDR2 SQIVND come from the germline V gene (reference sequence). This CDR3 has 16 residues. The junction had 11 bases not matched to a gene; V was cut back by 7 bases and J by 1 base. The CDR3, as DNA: TGTGCCAGTACCAATCTTCCGGGACAGGAGAACACTGAAGCTTTCTTT. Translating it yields CASTNLPGQENTEAFF.

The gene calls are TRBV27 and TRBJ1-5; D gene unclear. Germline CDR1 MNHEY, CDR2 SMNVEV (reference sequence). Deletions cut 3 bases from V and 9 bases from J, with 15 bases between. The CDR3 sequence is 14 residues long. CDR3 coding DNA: TGTGCCAGCAGTTTTGGTCAGAGTACGGGGCCCCAGCATTTT. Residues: CASSFGQSTGPQHF.

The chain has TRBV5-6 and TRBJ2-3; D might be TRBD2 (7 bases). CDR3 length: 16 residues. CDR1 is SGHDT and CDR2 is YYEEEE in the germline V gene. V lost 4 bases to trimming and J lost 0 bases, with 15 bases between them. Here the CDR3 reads CASSMGGAPSTDTQYF. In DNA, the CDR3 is TGTGCCAGCAGCATGGGGGGGGCCCCTAGCACAGATACGCAGTATTTT.

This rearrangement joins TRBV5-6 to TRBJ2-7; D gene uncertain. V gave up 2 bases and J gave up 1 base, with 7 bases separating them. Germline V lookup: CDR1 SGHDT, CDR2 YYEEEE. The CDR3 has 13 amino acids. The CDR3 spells CASSFTFSYEQYF. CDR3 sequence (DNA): TGTGCCAGCAGCTTCACCTTTTCCTACGAGCAGTACTTC.

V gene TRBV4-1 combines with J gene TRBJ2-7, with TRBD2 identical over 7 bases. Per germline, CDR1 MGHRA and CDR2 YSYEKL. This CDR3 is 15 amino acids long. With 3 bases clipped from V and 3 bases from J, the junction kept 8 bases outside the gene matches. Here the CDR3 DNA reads TGCGCCAGCAGCCAGAGGCGAGGGAGGGACTACGAGCAGTACTTC. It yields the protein CASSQRRGRDYEQYF.

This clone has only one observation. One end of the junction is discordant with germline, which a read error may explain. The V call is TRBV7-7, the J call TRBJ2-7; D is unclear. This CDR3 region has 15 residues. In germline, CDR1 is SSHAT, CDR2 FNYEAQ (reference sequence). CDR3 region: CASSLGPQTTYEQYF. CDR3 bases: TGTGCTAGCAGCTTAGGGCCCCAGACGACCTACGAGCAGTACTTC. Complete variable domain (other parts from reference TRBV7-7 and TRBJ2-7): GAGVSQSPRYKVTKRGQDVTLRCDPISSHATLYWYQQALGQGPEFLTYFNYEAQPDKSGLPSDRFSAERPEGSISTLTIQRTEQRDSAMYRCASSLGPQTTYEQYFGPGTRLTVT.

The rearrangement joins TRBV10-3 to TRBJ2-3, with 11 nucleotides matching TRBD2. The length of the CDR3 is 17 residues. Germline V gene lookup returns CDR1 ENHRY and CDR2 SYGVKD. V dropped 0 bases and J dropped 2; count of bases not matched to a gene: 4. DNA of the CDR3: TGTGCCATCAGTGAGTCGGGACTAGCGGTTCACACAGATACGCAGTATTTT. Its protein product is CAISESGLAVHTDTQYF.

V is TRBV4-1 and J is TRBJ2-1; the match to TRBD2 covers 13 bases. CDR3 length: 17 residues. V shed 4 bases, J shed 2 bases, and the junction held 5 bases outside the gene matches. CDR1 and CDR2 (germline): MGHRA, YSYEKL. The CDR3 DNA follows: TGCGCCAGCAGCCTAGGACTAGCGGGGGCTACCTACAATGAGCAGTTCTTC. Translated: CASSLGLAGATYNEQFF.

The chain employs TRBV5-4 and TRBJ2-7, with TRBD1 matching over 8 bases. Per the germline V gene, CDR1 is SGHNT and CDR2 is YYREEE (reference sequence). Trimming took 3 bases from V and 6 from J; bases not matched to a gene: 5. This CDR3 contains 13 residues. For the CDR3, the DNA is TGTGCCAGCAGCTCTAGGACAGGGCCCGAGCAGTACTTC. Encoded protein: CASSSRTGPEQYF.

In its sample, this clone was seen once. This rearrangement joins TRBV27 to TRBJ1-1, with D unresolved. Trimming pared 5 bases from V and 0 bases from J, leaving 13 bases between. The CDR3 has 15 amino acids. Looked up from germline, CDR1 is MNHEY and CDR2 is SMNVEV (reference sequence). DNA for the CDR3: TGTGCCAGCAGTCCTGAGGTATTCATGAACACTGAAGCTTTCTTT. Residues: CASSPEVFMNTEAFF.

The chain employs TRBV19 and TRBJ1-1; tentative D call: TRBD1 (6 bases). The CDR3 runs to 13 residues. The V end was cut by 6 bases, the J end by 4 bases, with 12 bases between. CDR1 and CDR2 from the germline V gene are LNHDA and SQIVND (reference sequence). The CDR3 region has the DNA TGTGCCAGTAGAGGAGGAGGGGGCACTGAAGCTTTCTTT. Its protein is CASRGGGGTEAFF.

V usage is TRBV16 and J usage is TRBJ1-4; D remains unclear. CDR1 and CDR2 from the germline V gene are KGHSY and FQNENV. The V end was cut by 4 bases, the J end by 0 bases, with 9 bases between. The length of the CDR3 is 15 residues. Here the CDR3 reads CASSPSAATNEKLFF. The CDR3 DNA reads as TGTGCCAGCAGCCCATCAGCCGCAACTAATGAAAAACTGTTTTTT.

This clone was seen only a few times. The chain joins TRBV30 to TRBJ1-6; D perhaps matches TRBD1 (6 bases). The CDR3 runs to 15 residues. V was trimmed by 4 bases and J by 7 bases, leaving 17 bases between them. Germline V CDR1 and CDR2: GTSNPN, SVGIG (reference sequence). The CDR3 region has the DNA TGTGCCTGGACCCCAACAGGGCTTTGGAATTCACCCCTCCACTTT. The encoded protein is CAWTPTGLWNSPLHF.

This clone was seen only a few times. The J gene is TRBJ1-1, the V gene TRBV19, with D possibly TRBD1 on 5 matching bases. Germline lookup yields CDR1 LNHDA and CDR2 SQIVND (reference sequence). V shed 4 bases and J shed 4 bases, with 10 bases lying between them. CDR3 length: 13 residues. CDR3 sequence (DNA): TGTGCCAGTAGTACAGGGCGGTCCACTGAAGCTTTCTTT. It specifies CASSTGRSTEAFF.